One sample yielded the 32 T cell receptor beta chains listed below, sequenced in a study of blood T cell repertoires in COVID-19. Repertoires were generated with immunoSEQ multiplex PCR, while TCRdb's copy carries only in-frame clones and drops some. The sample has 250,000 to 300,000 clones; over 65% are singletons. The sequenced sample consisted of peripheral blood. The receptors were gathered from a man aged 55 to 70 who had recovered from COVID-19.

This clone has a single count. This rearrangement joins TRBV19 to TRBJ2-1; 7 bases line up with TRBD2. Germline values: CDR1 LNHDA, CDR2 SQIVND (reference sequence). The CDR3 has 15 amino acids. After removal of 6 bases from V and 4 bases from J, the junction contained 9 bases not matched to a gene. As DNA, the CDR3 is TGTGCCAGTAGAAGGACTAGAATCAGTTACAATGAGCAGTTCTTC. Amino acid sequence: CASRRTRISYNEQFF.

This rearrangement joins TRBV6-5 to TRBJ1-1, with 10 nucleotides matching TRBD1. The germline V gene has CDR1 MNHEY and CDR2 SVGAGI. V gave up 4 bases and J gave up 8 bases; unmatched junction bases: 7. This CDR3 has 14 residues. CDR3: CASSSPDRGAEAFF. The CDR3 nucleotides are TGTGCCAGCAGTTCGCCGGACAGGGGGGCGGAAGCTTTCTTT.

V gene TRBV5-6 combines with J gene TRBJ1-2, with D maybe TRBD1 (6 bases). This CDR3 comprises 18 residues. CDR1 and CDR2 from the germline V gene are SGHDT and YYEEEE. V lost 0 bases and J 4 bases, leaving 22 bases between the germline ends. The CDR3 sequence: CASSLAGQTVLIGYGYTF. The DNA for the CDR3 is TGTGCCAGCAGCTTGGCTGGACAGACGGTGCTGATCGGCTATGGCTACACCTTC.

Regarding this clone: Within the sample, other DNA sequences also encode this same CDR3. The rearrangement uses TRBV5-1 and TRBJ1-3; TRBD1 is a possible D gene (6 bases). Germline V gene lookup returns CDR1 SGHRS and CDR2 YFSETQ. With 0 bases removed from V and 0 bases from J, the gap between germline ends came to 10 bases. The CDR3 has 16 amino acids. The CDR3 DNA reads TGCGCCAGCAGCTTGGGACAGGCGAGCTCTGGAAACACCATATATTTT. Protein sequence: CASSLGQASSGNTIYF.

CDR3 nucleotide sequence: TGTGCCAGCAGCCAACACGCCGCAGCGAACACCGGGGAGCTGTTTTTT. It encodes CASSQHAAANTGELFF. The genes are TRBV3-1 (or the pseudogene TRBV3-2) and TRBJ2-2; D uncertain. Trimming removed 2 bases at V and 0 bases at J, with 10 bases between. The CDR3 has 16 amino acids. Germline-derived CDR1 and CDR2 are LGHDT and YNNKEL (reference sequence).

The chain couples TRBV13 to TRBJ2-2, with a weak D call TRBD1 (5 bases). The CDR3 consists of 14 residues. V lost 5 bases and J 5 bases, leaving 12 bases between the germline ends. Germline lookup yields CDR1 PRHDT and CDR2 FYEKMQ (reference sequence). CDR3 amino acids: CASSITGYTGELFF. Written as DNA, the CDR3 is TGTGCCAGCAGCATTACAGGATATACCGGGGAGCTGTTTTTT.

The genes are TRBV9 and TRBJ2-3; 9 bases map to TRBD1. V shed 3 bases, J shed 3 bases, and the junction held 8 bases outside the gene matches. This CDR3 spans 16 amino acids. The V gene's germline CDR1 is SGDLS and CDR2 YYNGEE. As DNA, the CDR3 is TGTGCCAGCAGCGAGACAGGGGGATCGAGGACAGATACGCAGTATTTT. As protein: CASSETGGSRTDTQYF.

This clone appeared once. The CDR3, as DNA: TGTGCCAGCAGCACAAAGGGACTGCTACTCGGCACTGAAGCTTTCTTT. Translation: CASSTKGLLLGTEAFF. The V gene is TRBV7-2, the J gene TRBJ1-1; D may be TRBD1 (5 bases). Germline V gene sequence: CDR1 SGHTA, CDR2 FQGNSA. V was clipped by 5 bases and J by 4 bases, with 20 bases between them. The CDR3 loop spans 16 amino acids.

This clone showed up just a few times. The rearrangement joins TRBV24-1 to TRBJ2-3; 12 nucleotides agree with TRBD1. The junction had 5 bases not matched to a gene; V was cut back by 3 bases and J by 5 bases. The length of the CDR3 is 16 residues. Germline CDR1 reads KGHDR; CDR2 reads SFDVKD. CDR3 bases: TGTGCCACCAGTGATCCCGGGACAGGGGGCCGAGATACGCAGTATTTT. Its protein is CATSDPGTGGRDTQYF.

This clone showed up just a few times. The chain uses TRBV19 and TRBJ1-3, with D maybe TRBD1 (6 bases). Germline lookup yields CDR1 LNHDA and CDR2 SQIVND (reference sequence). V was pared by 11 bases and J by 0 bases, with 14 bases between. CDR3 size: 14 residues. CDR3 sequence: CACSTGSSGNTIYF. In nucleotides, the CDR3 is TGTGCCTGCAGCACAGGGAGCTCTGGAAACACCATATATTTT.

The chain combines TRBV3-1 (or the pseudogene TRBV3-2) with TRBJ2-2; TRBD2 matches 8 bases. The trim removed 1 base at V and 6 bases at J, leaving 4 bases unmatched. CDR1 LGHDT and CDR2 YNNKEL come from the germline V gene (reference sequence). The CDR3 loop spans 15 amino acids. CDR3: CASSQGAGGSGELFF. The CDR3 coding sequence is TGTGCCAGCAGCCAAGGCGCGGGGGGTTCCGGGGAGCTGTTTTTT.

This sequence joins TRBV27 and TRBJ2-3, with D unresolved. Between the trimmed V and J ends, which lost 2 bases and 5 bases, there was a span of 8 bases. Germline lookup yields CDR1 MNHEY and CDR2 SMNVEV (reference sequence). CDR3 size: 13 residues. The CDR3 spells CASSLSPLDTQYF. DNA for the CDR3: TGTGCCAGCAGTTTAAGCCCCCTAGATACGCAGTATTTT.

This chain links TRBV18 with TRBJ2-1; TRBD2 matches 12 bases. The CDR3 contains 16 residues. With 6 bases clipped from V and 8 bases from J, the junction kept 11 bases outside the gene matches. Germline V lookup: CDR1 KGHSH, CDR2 LQKENI. The CDR3 region is CASSRKTSGSGHEQFF. CDR3 coding DNA: TGTGCCAGCTCCCGCAAGACTAGCGGGAGCGGTCATGAGCAGTTCTTC. Full variable domain (rest looked up from reference TRBV18 and TRBJ2-1): NAGVMQNPRHLVRRRGQEARLRCSPMKGHSHVYWYRQLPEEGLKFMVYLQKENIIDESGMPKERFSAEFPKEGPSILRIQQVVRGDSAAYFCASSRKTSGSGHEQFFGPGTRLTVL.

The chain couples TRBV18 to TRBJ2-2; D call uncertain. CDR1 and CDR2 (germline): KGHSH, LQKENI. The ends were cut back, 3 bases at V and 0 bases at J, with 8 bases in the middle. The CDR3 loop spans 15 amino acids. The CDR3 bases are TGTGCCAGCTCACCGTCCAACTCGAACACCGGGGAGCTGTTTTTT. Translation gives CASSPSNSNTGELFF.

This clone came up once. The V call is TRBV5-1, the J call TRBJ1-1; 8 bases match TRBD1. V was pared by 0 bases and J by 5 bases, with 6 bases of the junction left unmatched. This CDR3 is built from 15 residues. Germline CDR1 is SGHRS and CDR2 is YFSETQ. CDR3 protein: CASSLDGQGRTEAFF. CDR3 DNA sequence: TGCGCCAGCAGCTTGGATGGACAGGGAAGGACTGAAGCTTTCTTT. The whole variable domain, remainder taken from reference TRBV5-1 and TRBJ1-1, is KAGVTQTPRYLIKTRGQQVTLSCSPISGHRSVSWYQQTPGQGLQFLFEYFSETQRNKGNFPGRFSGRQFSNSRSEMNVSTLELGDSALYLCASSLDGQGRTEAFFGQGTRLTVV.

The chain links TRBV6-6 to TRBJ2-3; 8 nucleotides agree with TRBD2. V lost 2 bases to trimming and J lost 1 base; unmatched junction nucleotides: 5. Germline V CDR1 and CDR2: MNHNY, SVGAGI (reference sequence). This CDR3 region has 16 residues. Here the CDR3 reads CASSYALAAGTDTQYF. The CDR3 DNA follows: TGTGCCAGCAGTTACGCACTAGCGGCCGGCACAGATACGCAGTATTTT.

The chain uses TRBV18 and TRBJ2-3, with D unclear. The CDR3 runs to 15 residues. Trimming removed 2 bases at V and 1 base at J, with 10 bases between. Germline CDR1 reads KGHSH; CDR2 reads LQKENI. CDR3 in amino acids: CASSPSYYGTDTQYF. DNA of the CDR3: TGTGCCAGCTCACCATCTTACTACGGCACAGATACGCAGTATTTT.

This clone was picked up a small number of times. V gene TRBV7-2 combines with J gene TRBJ1-1; D call uncertain. The CDR3 sequence is 12 residues long. CDR1 and CDR2 from the germline V gene are SGHTA and FQGNSA. The V gene lost 5 bases and the J gene lost 0 bases, with 4 bases spanning the gap. The DNA of the CDR3 is TGTGCCAGCAGCATTATGAACACTGAAGCTTTCTTT. This sequence encodes CASSIMNTEAFF.

The chain couples TRBV6-1 to TRBJ1-2; unclear D gene. The CDR3 is 12 amino acids. V was cut by 3 bases and J by 5 bases, with 7 bases left in between. Germline lookup yields CDR1 MNHNS and CDR2 SASEGT. This CDR3 reads CASSEADYGYTF. CDR3 coding DNA: TGTGCCAGCAGTGAGGCGGATTATGGCTACACCTTC.

The rearrangement uses TRBV6-1 and TRBJ2-5; D gene uncertain. This CDR3 has 16 amino acids. Germline V gene data show CDR1 as MNHNS and CDR2 as SASEGT. V was clipped by 7 bases and J by 1 base, with 19 bases between them. DNA for the CDR3: TGTGCCAGCATTGAGATCCCTCTTGGGCCCCAAGAGACCCAGTACTTC. It specifies CASIEIPLGPQETQYF.

The chain joins TRBV28 to TRBJ1-3; D gene uncertain. The germline V gene has CDR1 MDHEN and CDR2 SYDVKM. The V end was cut by 2 bases, the J end by 13 bases, with 18 bases between. The CDR3 sequence is 14 residues long. CDR3 nucleotides: TGTGCCAGCAGTTTAGTTGTATCCCCGTTTTTTATATATTTT. Translated, it gives CASSLVVSPFFIYF.

V and J are TRBV28 and TRBJ2-1; maybe TRBD2 (6 bases). CDR3 length: 16 residues. V was shortened by 6 bases and J by 3 bases, with 18 bases between the two germline ends. Germline V gene sequence: CDR1 MDHEN, CDR2 SYDVKM. In nucleotides, the CDR3 is TGTGCCAGCAGATCACACCGGGGCGGGGTCTACAATGAGCAGTTCTTC. This gives the protein CASRSHRGGVYNEQFF.

This clone was detected only a few times. The J gene is TRBJ2-7, the V gene TRBV3-1 (or the pseudogene TRBV3-2), with D unresolved. The CDR3 contains 13 residues. In germline, CDR1 is LGHDT, CDR2 YNNKEL (reference sequence). V was trimmed by 3 bases and J by 0 bases, leaving 6 bases between them. CDR3 DNA: TGTGCCAGCAGCCAGGGCTCCTCCTACGAGCAGTACTTC. It specifies CASSQGSSYEQYF.

V gene TRBV20-1 combines with J gene TRBJ2-6; a possible D gene is TRBD1 (5 bases). Germline V gene data show CDR1 as DFQATT and CDR2 as SNEGSKA (reference sequence). This CDR3 is 16 amino acids long. The V end lost 3 bases, the J end lost 0 bases, and 12 bases lay between the germline ends. The CDR3 region has the DNA TGCAGTGCTAGTAGCAGGGCGAGCTCTGGGGCCAACGTCCTGACTTTC. Its protein is CSASSRASSGANVLTF.

This chain uses TRBV2 with TRBJ1-2; D unresolved. V was cut by 2 bases and J by 0 bases, with 10 bases left in between. CDR3 size: 15 residues. Germline lookup yields CDR1 SNHLY and CDR2 FYNNEI. In DNA, the CDR3 is TGTGCCAGCAGTGAATTTTGGTACTCTAACTATGGCTACACCTTC. Protein: CASSEFWYSNYGYTF.

The chain uses TRBV5-4 and TRBJ2-1; TRBD2 is a possible D gene (5 bases). The V and J ends lost 4 bases and 9 bases respectively, with 17 bases between them. Germline CDR1 is SGHNT and CDR2 is YYREEE (reference sequence). The CDR3 covers 14 residues. Here the CDR3 reads CASSRPSGEGEQFF. The DNA of the CDR3 is TGTGCCAGCAGCCGTCCCTCTGGAGAGGGTGAGCAGTTCTTC.

CDR3 sequence reads: CASSNNRGTNEKLFF. The CDR3 nucleotides read TGTGCCAGCAGTAACAACAGGGGGACCAATGAAAAACTGTTTTTT. The chain has TRBV6-5 and TRBJ1-4; TRBD1 matches at 8 bases. The CDR3 spans 15 residues. Looked up from germline, CDR1 is MNHEY and CDR2 is SVGAGI. Trimming cost V 5 bases and J 5 bases; bases outside gene matches: 7.

This sequence joins TRBV11-1 and TRBJ2-7; unclear D gene. The length of the CDR3 is 12 residues. Germline V gives CDR1 SGHAT, CDR2 FQDESV (reference sequence). V was trimmed by 5 bases and J by 6 bases, leaving 11 bases between them. CDR3 bases: TGTGCCAGCAGCCACCCTCCCAGCGAGCAGTACTTC. This gives the protein CASSHPPSEQYF.

The chain uses TRBV11-3 and TRBJ2-2; D gene unclear. The CDR3 length is 14 residues. Germline V lookup: CDR1 SGHNT, CDR2 YENEEA. With 2 bases removed from V and 7 bases from J, the gap between germline ends came to 11 bases. The CDR3 region is CASSLSITGGELFF. As DNA, the CDR3 is TGTGCCAGCAGCTTAAGTATTACGGGCGGGGAGCTGTTTTTT.

The V and J genes are TRBV3-1 (or the pseudogene TRBV3-2) and TRBJ2-5; weak D call: TRBD2 (6 bases). CDR3 length equals 14 residues. Trimming took off 8 bases at V and 1 base at J, with 14 bases between the two ends. Germline-derived CDR1 and CDR2 are LGHDT and YNNKEL (reference sequence). The CDR3 DNA reads as TGTGCCAGCCTGGTCGCGGGGACCCAAGAGACCCAGTACTTC. It codes for CASLVAGTQETQYF.

The chain combines TRBV30 with TRBJ2-1; 10 positions match TRBD2. The CDR3 contains 16 residues. Germline trimming cut 2 bases from V and 8 bases from J; bases unmatched to any gene: 12. The germline V gene has CDR1 GTSNPN and CDR2 SVGIG (reference sequence). The DNA for the CDR3 is TGTGCCTGGAGTCCCTTGGGTAGCGGGAGGACGGATGAGCAGTTCTTC. Translating gives CAWSPLGSGRTDEQFF.

The table lists this clone with a few counts. The chain is built from TRBV19 and TRBJ1-1; TRBD1 matches 7 bases. Looked up from germline, CDR1 is LNHDA and CDR2 is SQIVND (reference sequence). This CDR3 is 16 amino acids long. The V segment lost 6 bases and the J segment 1 base; nucleotides outside the gene matches: 11. The CDR3 reads CASRPSRKGANTEAFF. As DNA, the CDR3 is TGTGCCAGTAGACCTTCCCGGAAGGGGGCGAACACTGAAGCTTTCTTT.